Described below is a single T cell receptor (beta chain) sequence and its context. The target antigen is unknown. Time point defined: persistent/refractory GD, antithyroid drugs over 5 years with positive TRAb. PBMC-derived RNA was used for the TCR library. As collected, the peripheral blood samples measured roughly 10 milliliters each and went into EDTA tubes. This entry belongs to a study of regulatory T cells in long-lasting Graves disease. Study results and limitations: The study found persistent patients shared more public clonotypes (about 3,000) than new patients (approximately 970).

The CDR3 extends over 12 amino acids. V was cut by 0 bases and J by 6 bases, with 8 bases left in between. Germline CDR1 GTSNPN, CDR2 SVGIG (reference sequence). Arm-PCR with iRepertoire HTBI primers amplified the CDR3 regions for these TCR beta libraries. TCRdb independently ran MiXCR on the multiplex PCR reads; one entry per CDR3 protein. The table has 500,000 to 800,000 distinct CDR3 sequences, roughly 30% seen once. The rearrangement uses TRBV30 and TRBJ1-1; D is uncertain. The sequences come from peripheral blood mononuclear cells (PBMCs), collected when the disease was refractory, from a patient treated with antithyroid drugs. The source is a female donor with Graves disease. Here the CDR3 DNA reads TGTGCCTGGAGTGTGGGGAATCCTGAAGCTTTCTTT. Protein sequence: CAWSVGNPEAFF.